These 8 T cell receptor beta chains were sequenced from one sample in a study of response to subunit inactivated influenza vaccine. TCRdb re-analysed the RT-PCR reads in MiXCR, keeping a single row per CDR3 protein. The table lists about 500,000 distinct CDR3 sequences, approximately 13% of them singletons, with around 13% in the top ten. The sample here was PBMCs from blood, taken 40 to 50 days after vaccination. The receptors come from a man aged 45-65 years who received an inactivated influenza vaccine.

This clonotype appeared a few times. V is TRBV7-2 and J is TRBJ1-2; maybe TRBD1 (6 bases). Germline assignment: CDR1 SGHTA and CDR2 FQGNSA. Trimming removed 4 bases from V and 5 bases from J, with 14 bases in between. The CDR3 loop spans 14 amino acids. CDR3 DNA: TGTGCCAGCAGCTCCGGGCCGGGGGCTTATGGCTACACCTTC. Amino acids: CASSSGPGAYGYTF. The complete variable domain, with remaining parts taken from reference TRBV7-2 and TRBJ1-2, reads GAGVSQSPSNKVTEKGKDVELRCDPISGHTALYWYRQSLGQGLEFLIYFQGNSAPDKSGLPSDRFSAERTGGSVSTLTIQRTQQEDSAVYLCASSSGPGAYGYTFGSGTRLTVV.

The chain is built from TRBV7-2 and TRBJ2-5; D possibly corresponds to TRBD2 (6 bases). The CDR3 spans 15 residues. Germline values: CDR1 SGHTA, CDR2 FQGNSA. V lost 1 base and J lost 5, with 14 bases in between. The CDR3 coding sequence is TGTGCCAGCAGCTTAGGAAGCGGGTCTGGCGAGACCCAGTACTTC. Its protein is CASSLGSGSGETQYF.

The V gene is TRBV3-1, the J gene TRBJ1-5; D gene uncertain. Between the trimmed V and J ends, which lost 0 bases and 4 bases, there was a span of 10 bases. Germline V lookup: CDR1 LGHDT, CDR2 YNNKEL (reference sequence). The CDR3 loop spans 15 amino acids. In DNA form, the CDR3 reads TGTGCCAGCAGCCAAGATACGGGAGGTAATCAGCCCCAGCATTTT. Protein product: CASSQDTGGNQPQHF.

This clonotype was seen more than once but under ten times. The rearrangement joins TRBV12-3 or TRBV12-4 to TRBJ1-1, with D possibly being TRBD1 (5 bases). There are 11 residues in the CDR3. V lost 7 bases, J lost 6 bases, and 9 bases lay in between. CDR3 coding DNA: TGTGCCAGCAAAGGGGCCGCTGAAGCTTTCTTT. The encoded protein is CASKGAAEAFF.

In this sample, this clonotype turned up many times. The chain links TRBV4-3 to TRBJ2-3; the D gene is possibly TRBD1 (5 bases). Germline V gene data show CDR1 as LGHNA and CDR2 as YSLEER. V was shortened by 1 base and J by 2 bases, with 10 bases between the two germline ends. The CDR3 sequence is 15 residues long. CDR3: CASSQVGAATDTQYF. The CDR3 region has the DNA TGCGCCAGCAGCCAAGTTGGGGCAGCCACAGATACGCAGTATTTT.

The chain joins TRBV20-1 to TRBJ1-6; TRBD1 matches 7 bases. V dropped 4 bases and J dropped 10; count of bases not matched to a gene: 13. The CDR3 has 15 amino acids. Looked up from germline, CDR1 is DFQATT and CDR2 is SNEGSKA (reference sequence). CDR3 nucleotide sequence: TGCAGTGCTACCCGGGACAGCCAACCTTGGTCACCCCTCCACTTT. Amino acids: CSATRDSQPWSPLHF.

The chain has TRBV15 and TRBJ1-5; no definite D call. V lost 0 bases, J lost 6 bases, and 9 bases lay in between. Germline V gives CDR1 LNHNV, CDR2 YYDKDF (reference sequence). The length of the CDR3 is 14 residues. The CDR3 reads CATSRESAGQPQHF. The CDR3 nucleotides are TGTGCCACCAGCAGAGAGAGCGCGGGTCAGCCCCAGCATTTT.

This clonotype was seen ten or more times. The chain is built from TRBV29-1 and TRBJ2-3; the D is unclear. Looked up from germline, CDR1 is SQVTM and CDR2 is ANQGSEA. V was pared by 5 bases and J by 1 base, with 10 bases between. CDR3 length: 13 residues. The CDR3 region has the DNA TGCAGCGTTCCGTGGGTGGGCACAGATACGCAGTATTTT. Amino acids: CSVPWVGTDTQYF.